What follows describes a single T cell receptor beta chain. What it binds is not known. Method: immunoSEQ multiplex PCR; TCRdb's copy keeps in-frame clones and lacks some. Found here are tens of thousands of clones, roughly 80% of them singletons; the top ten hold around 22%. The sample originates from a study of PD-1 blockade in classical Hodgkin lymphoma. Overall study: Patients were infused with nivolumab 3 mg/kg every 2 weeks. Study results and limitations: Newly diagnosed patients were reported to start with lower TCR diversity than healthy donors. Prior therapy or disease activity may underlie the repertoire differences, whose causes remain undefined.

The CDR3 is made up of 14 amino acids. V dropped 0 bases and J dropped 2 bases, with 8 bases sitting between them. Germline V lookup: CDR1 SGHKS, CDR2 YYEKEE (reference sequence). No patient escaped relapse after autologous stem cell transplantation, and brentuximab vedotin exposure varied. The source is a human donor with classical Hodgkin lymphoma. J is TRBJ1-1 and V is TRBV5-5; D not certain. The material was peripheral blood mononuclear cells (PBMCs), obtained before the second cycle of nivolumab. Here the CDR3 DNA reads TGTGCCAGCAGCTTGGGGCCTCTAAACACTGAAGCTTTCTTT. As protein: CASSLGPLNTEAFF.